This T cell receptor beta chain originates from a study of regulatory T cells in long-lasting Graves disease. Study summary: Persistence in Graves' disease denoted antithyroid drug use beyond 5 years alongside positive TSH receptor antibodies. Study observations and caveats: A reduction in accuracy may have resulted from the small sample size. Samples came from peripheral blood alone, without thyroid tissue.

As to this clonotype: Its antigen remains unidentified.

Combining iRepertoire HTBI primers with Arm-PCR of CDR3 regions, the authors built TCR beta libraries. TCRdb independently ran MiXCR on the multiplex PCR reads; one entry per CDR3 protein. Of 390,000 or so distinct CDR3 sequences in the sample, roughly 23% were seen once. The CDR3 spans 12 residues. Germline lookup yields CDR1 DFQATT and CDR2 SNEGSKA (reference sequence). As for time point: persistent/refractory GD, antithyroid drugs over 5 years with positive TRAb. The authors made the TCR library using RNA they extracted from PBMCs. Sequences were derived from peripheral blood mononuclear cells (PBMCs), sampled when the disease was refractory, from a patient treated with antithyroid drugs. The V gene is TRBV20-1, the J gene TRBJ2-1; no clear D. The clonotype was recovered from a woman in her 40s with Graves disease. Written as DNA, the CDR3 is TGCTTTCCTGGGGTCTTGCCGTTTGAGCAGTTCTTC. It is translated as CFPGVLPFEQFF.